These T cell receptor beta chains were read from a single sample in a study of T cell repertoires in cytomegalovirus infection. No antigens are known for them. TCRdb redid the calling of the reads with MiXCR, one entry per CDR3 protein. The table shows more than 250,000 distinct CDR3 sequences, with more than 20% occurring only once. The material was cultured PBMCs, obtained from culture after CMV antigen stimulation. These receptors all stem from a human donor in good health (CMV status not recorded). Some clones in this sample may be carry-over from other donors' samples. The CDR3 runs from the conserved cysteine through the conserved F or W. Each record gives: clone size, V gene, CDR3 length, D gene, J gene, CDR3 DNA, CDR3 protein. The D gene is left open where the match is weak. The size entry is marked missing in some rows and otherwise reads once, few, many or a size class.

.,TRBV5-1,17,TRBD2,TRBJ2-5,TGCGCCAGCAGCTTGGGGTCTAGCGGGAGCTTCTGGGAGACCCAGTACTTC,CASSLGSSGSFWETQYF
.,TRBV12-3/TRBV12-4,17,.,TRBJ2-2,TGTGCCAGCAGCCTCGGAAAACTGGGATTGAACACCGGGGAGCTGTTTTTT,CASSLGKLGLNTGELFF
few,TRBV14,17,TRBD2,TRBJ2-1,TGTGCCAGCAGCCAAGCGGTTCGGACTAGCGTCTCCGATGAGCAGTTCTTC,CASSQAVRTSVSDEQFF
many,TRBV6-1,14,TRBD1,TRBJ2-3,TGTGCCAGCAGAACCGGACAGGGTGCAGATACGCAGTATTTT,CASRTGQGADTQYF
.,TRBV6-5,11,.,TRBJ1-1,TGTGCCAGCAGACGTCACACTGAAGCTTTCTTT,CASRRHTEAFF
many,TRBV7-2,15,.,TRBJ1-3,TGTGCCAGCAGCTTGAACGCGGGCTCTGGAAACACCATATATTTT,CASSLNAGSGNTIYF
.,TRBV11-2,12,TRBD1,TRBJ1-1,TGTGCCAGCAGCCACCAGGGGGGTGAAGCTTTCTTT,CASSHQGGEAFF
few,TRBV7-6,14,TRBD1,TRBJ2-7,TGTGCCAGCAGCTCCGGGACAGGGTACGGCGAGCAGTACTTC,CASSSGTGYGEQYF
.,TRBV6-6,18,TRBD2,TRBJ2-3,TGTGCCAGCAGTTACTCGTTTGTTAGCGGGAGGATGGCAGATACGCAGTATTTT,CASSYSFVSGRMADTQYF
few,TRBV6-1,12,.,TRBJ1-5,TGTGCCAGCAGTGTAAACAGCCAGCCCCAGCATTTT,CASSVNSQPQHF
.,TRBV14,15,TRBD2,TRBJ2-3,TGTGCCAGCAGCCAGGCTAGCGGGAGCACAGATACGCAGTATTTT,CASSQASGSTDTQYF
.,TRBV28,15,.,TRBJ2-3,TGTGCCAGCGATGTAACATCCCTTAACACAGATACGCAGTATTTT,CASDVTSLNTDTQYF
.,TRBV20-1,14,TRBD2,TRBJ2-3,TGCAGTCTTAAAACTAGCGGGAGGGGACATACGCAGTATTTT,CSLKTSGRGHTQYF
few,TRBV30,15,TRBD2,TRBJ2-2,TGTGCCTGGAGTGTAACTAGCGGGAGAACCGGGGAGCTGTTTTTT,CAWSVTSGRTGELFF
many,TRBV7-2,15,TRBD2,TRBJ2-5,TGTGCCAGCAGCGCCCCCCCCGGCGGGGGGAAGACCCAGTACTTC,CASSAPPGGGKTQYF
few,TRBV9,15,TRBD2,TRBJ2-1,TGTGCCAGCAGCGTAGAGGTGGGAGCGGGAAATGAGCAGTTCTTC,CASSVEVGAGNEQFF
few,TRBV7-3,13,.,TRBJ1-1,TGTGCCAGCAGCCAAGAGGAGAACACTGAAGCTTTCTTT,CASSQEENTEAFF
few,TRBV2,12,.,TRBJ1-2,TGTGCCAGCAGTGCCTCCCCATATGGCTACACCTTC,CASSASPYGYTF
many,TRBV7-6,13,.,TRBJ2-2,TGTGCCAGCAGCCCCCAGCACACCGGGGAGCTGTTTTTT,CASSPQHTGELFF
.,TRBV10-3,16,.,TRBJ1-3,TGTGCCATCAGCATTCGAGGGGGGGCCTCTGGAAACACCATATATTTT,CAISIRGGASGNTIYF
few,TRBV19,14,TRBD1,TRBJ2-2,TGTGCCAGCCTCCGGGACAGGGGTACCGGGGAGCTGTTTTTT,CASLRDRGTGELFF
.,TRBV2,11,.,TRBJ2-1,TGTGCCAGCAGTGTAGGGGATGAGCAGTTCTTC,CASSVGDEQFF
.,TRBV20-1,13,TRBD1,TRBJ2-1,TGCAGTGCTGACAGGGGGCTGTCCAATGAGCAGTTCTTC,CSADRGLSNEQFF
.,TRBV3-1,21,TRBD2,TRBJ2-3,TGTGCCAGCAGCCAAGGAGTTCCTGCGGCTAGCGGGGTGGGGGCCACAGATACGCAGTATTTT,CASSQGVPAASGVGATDTQYF
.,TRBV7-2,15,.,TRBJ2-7,TGTGCCAGCAGCCAAGAGGTCTTGCTACCCTCCGAGCAGTACTTC,CASSQEVLLPSEQYF
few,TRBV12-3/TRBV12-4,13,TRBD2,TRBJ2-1,TGTGCCAGCAGTGTGACTAGCGCGAATGAGCAGTTCTTC,CASSVTSANEQFF
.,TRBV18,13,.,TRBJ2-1,TGTGCCAGCTCACCACCTGGGACCAATGAGCAGTTCTTC,CASSPPGTNEQFF
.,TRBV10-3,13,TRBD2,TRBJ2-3,TGTGCCATCAGGGTAGCGGGAGAAGATACGCAGTATTTT,CAIRVAGEDTQYF
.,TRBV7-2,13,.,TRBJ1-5,TGTGCCAGCAGCTCCTACAGGGATCAGCCCCAGCATTTT,CASSSYRDQPQHF
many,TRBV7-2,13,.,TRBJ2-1,TGTGCCAGCAGCTCCCTAGACTCAATAGGGCAGTTCTTC,CASSSLDSIGQFF
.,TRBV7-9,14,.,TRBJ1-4,TGTGCCAGCAGCTTTAATGGGGCCGGCGAAAAACTGTTTTTT,CASSFNGAGEKLFF
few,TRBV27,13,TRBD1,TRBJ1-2,TGTGCCACCAGGCGGACAGGCGGTTATGGCTACACCTTC,CATRRTGGYGYTF
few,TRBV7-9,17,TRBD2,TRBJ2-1,TGTGCCAGCAGCTTAGCGCTACTAGCGGGAGGAGTGAATGAGCAGTTCTTC,CASSLALLAGGVNEQFF
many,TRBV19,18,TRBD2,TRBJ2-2,TGTGCCAGTAGAATTACCGGGACTAGCGGGAGGTTTCCCGGGGAGCTGTTTTTT,CASRITGTSGRFPGELFF
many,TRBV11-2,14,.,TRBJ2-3,TGTGCCAGCAGCTTAATGGCTTCCACAGATACGCAGTATTTT,CASSLMASTDTQYF
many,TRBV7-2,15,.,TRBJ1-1,TGTGCCAGCAGCTTAGCGGCAGGGAGGAACACTGAAGCTTTCTTT,CASSLAAGRNTEAFF
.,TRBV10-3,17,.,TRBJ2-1,TGTGCCATCAGCGGGGATCTAGGGCTTTCCGGCCGCAATGAGCAGTTCTTC,CAISGDLGLSGRNEQFF
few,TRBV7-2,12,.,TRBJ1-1,TGTGCCAGCAGCCCCAGACCGAACGAAGCTTTCTTT,CASSPRPNEAFF
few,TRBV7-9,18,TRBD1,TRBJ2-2,TGTGCCAGCAGCGCGGGACAGGGACACTTAACGAACACCGGGGAGCTGTTTTTT,CASSAGQGHLTNTGELFF
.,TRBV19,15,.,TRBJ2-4,TGTGCCAGTACCACCCAGCAGCTAGCCAAAAACATTCAGTACTTC,CASTTQQLAKNIQYF
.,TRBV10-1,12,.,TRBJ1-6,TGCGCCAGCAGTGAGGGGATCACCCCCCTCCACTTT,CASSEGITPLHF
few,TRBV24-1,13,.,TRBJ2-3,TGTGCCGCACAGGGTGATGGCACAGATACGCAGTATTTT,CAAQGDGTDTQYF
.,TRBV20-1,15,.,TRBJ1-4,TGCAGTGCTAGAGGGGGGGCAGATCGGGATGAAAAACTGTTTTTT,CSARGGADRDEKLFF
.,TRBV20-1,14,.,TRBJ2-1,TGCAGTGCTAAAACCAAAAGCTCCTACAATGAGCAGTTCTTC,CSAKTKSSYNEQFF
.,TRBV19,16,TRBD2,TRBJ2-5,TGTGCCAGTAGAAACCCTGGACTAGCGGGAGGAGAGACCCAGTACTTC,CASRNPGLAGGETQYF
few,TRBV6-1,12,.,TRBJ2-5,TGTGCCAGCAGAAGTGCCATGGAGACCCAGTACTTC,CASRSAMETQYF
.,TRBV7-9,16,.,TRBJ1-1,TGTGCCAGCAGCTTAGGGGCAGCTACTCTGAACACTGAAGCTTTCTTT,CASSLGAATLNTEAFF